Presented here are 27 T cell receptor beta chains from one specimen sequenced in a study of radiotherapy plus CTLA-4 blockade in lung cancer. The protocol was immunoSEQ multiplex PCR, while the TCRdb copy is restricted to in-frame clones and leaves out a portion. The sample consists of fewer than 95,000 clones, about four fifths of them appearing once. Sequenced here: peripheral blood, sampled from a patient treated with radiotherapy plus ipilimumab. These receptors originate from a human donor with non-small cell lung cancer who had stable disease on radiotherapy plus ipilimumab.

This sequence joins TRBV6-6 and TRBJ1-1, with D possibly being TRBD1 (5 bases). Per germline, CDR1 MNHNY and CDR2 SVGAGI (reference sequence). Trimming stripped 4 bases from V and 2 bases from J, with 8 bases between. CDR3 length: 13 residues. The CDR3 nucleotides read TGTGCCAGCAGTTTGGGGGTTAACACTGAAGCTTTCTTT. This encodes CASSLGVNTEAFF.

The rearrangement joins TRBV30 to TRBJ2-7; unclear D gene. The CDR3 is 12 amino acids. The V end lost 3 bases, the J end lost 2 bases, and 8 bases lay between the germline ends. The germline V gene has CDR1 GTSNPN and CDR2 SVGIG (reference sequence). The CDR3 is CAWSENTYEQYF. CDR3 coding DNA: TGTGCCTGGAGCGAAAATACCTACGAGCAGTACTTC.

Here the CDR3 reads CASSQGSLGKNIQYF. Written as DNA, the CDR3 is TGTGCCAGTAGCCAGGGTTCCCTGGGGAAAAACATTCAGTACTTC. V and J are TRBV19 and TRBJ2-4; D might be TRBD1 (5 bases). Per the germline V gene, CDR1 is LNHDA and CDR2 is SQIVND (reference sequence). This CDR3 is built from 15 residues. Trimming took off 6 bases at V and 4 bases at J, with 16 bases between the two ends.

V and J are TRBV11-2 and TRBJ2-7; D tentatively reads TRBD1 or TRBD2 (5 bases each). This CDR3 region has 15 residues. V was clipped by 1 base and J by 6 bases, with 16 bases between them. CDR1 is SGHAT and CDR2 is FQNNGV in the germline V gene. Here the CDR3 reads CASSLVAGALGEQYF. As DNA, the CDR3 is TGTGCCAGCAGCTTAGTAGCCGGGGCGCTTGGCGAGCAGTACTTC.

This chain joins TRBV6-1 and TRBJ2-2; D ambiguous. V lost 11 bases to trimming and J lost 6 bases, with 13 bases between them. The length of the CDR3 is 12 residues. Germline-derived CDR1 and CDR2 are MNHNS and SASEGT. As DNA, the CDR3 is TGTGCCTCCTTTAGTGCTTCCGGGGAGCTGTTTTTT. This translates into CASFSASGELFF.

The chain carries TRBV5-4 and TRBJ1-2, with 11 bases fitting TRBD1. CDR3 length equals 15 residues. CDR1 and CDR2 from the germline V gene are SGHNT and YYREEE (reference sequence). J was trimmed by 8 bases and V by 5 bases; bases with no gene match: 11. The CDR3 DNA reads as TGTGCCAGCAGTCAGGACAGGGGGCTATCGGGCGGCTACACCTTC. Translation: CASSQDRGLSGGYTF. Based on the CDR3 plus reference TRBV5-4 and TRBJ1-2, the full variable domain is ETGVTQSPTHLIKTRGQQVTLRCSSQSGHNTVSWYQQALGQGPQFIFQYYREEENGRGNFPPRFSGLQFPNYSSELNVNALELDDSALYLCASSQDRGLSGGYTFGSGTRLTVV.

The rearrangement links TRBV14 to TRBJ2-3; 9 positions agree with TRBD2. The CDR3 length is 15 residues. CDR1 is SGHDN, CDR2 FVKESK, per germline. V lost 1 base, J lost 5 bases, and 4 bases stayed unmatched. CDR3 nucleotides: TGTGCCAGCAGCCAAGGGCTGCGGGAGGGAGATACGCAGTATTTT. It yields the protein CASSQGLREGDTQYF. The full variable domain, its missing parts supplied by reference TRBV14 and TRBJ2-3, is EAGVTQFPSHSVIEKGQTVTLRCDPISGHDNLYWYRRVMGKEIKFLLHFVKESKQDESGMPNNRFLAERTGGTYSTLKVQPAELEDSGVYFCASSQGLREGDTQYFGPGTRLTVL.

V is TRBV7-9 and J is TRBJ2-7; D might be TRBD2 (5 bases). CDR3 length: 14 amino acids. Germline V gene lookup returns CDR1 SEHNR and CDR2 FQNEAQ (reference sequence). Trimming left V 4 bases short and J 5 bases short, with 15 bases between. DNA for the CDR3: TGTGCCAGCAGCTCCCCGGGATGGGCCCACGAGCAGTACTTC. It codes for CASSSPGWAHEQYF.

A word on this clone: The same CDR3 is also encoded by other DNA sequences in this sample. J is TRBJ2-5 and V is TRBV7-9, with a weak D call TRBD1 (6 bases). Trimming took 0 bases from V and 4 from J, leaving 6 bases between them. The CDR3 spans 13 residues. Germline CDR1 SEHNR, CDR2 FQNEAQ (reference sequence). The CDR3 bases are TGTGCCAGCAGCTTAGCAGGGGGAGAGACCCAGTACTTC. As protein: CASSLAGGETQYF. The full variable domain, rest sourced from reference TRBV7-9 and TRBJ2-5, is DTGVSQNPRHKITKRGQNVTFRCDPISEHNRLYWYRQTLGQGPEFLTYFQNEAQLEKSRLLSDRFSAERPKGSFSTLEIQRTEQGDSAMYLCASSLAGGETQYFGPGTRLLVL.

V usage is TRBV4-2 and J usage is TRBJ1-5, with D unclear. The CDR3 contains 14 residues. The germline gives CDR1 LGHNA, CDR2 YNFKEQ. Deletions cut 5 bases from V and 3 bases from J, with 11 bases between. The DNA of the CDR3 is TGTGCCAGCAGCGACACAGACCCCAATCAGCCCCAGCATTTT. The encoded protein is CASSDTDPNQPQHF.

V gene TRBV29-1 combines with J gene TRBJ2-3, with 10 bases identical to TRBD2. Germline values: CDR1 SQVTM, CDR2 ANQGSEA. Trimming at V came to 2 bases and at J to 8 bases, leaving 10 bases not matched to a gene. CDR3 length: 15 amino acids. CDR3 nucleotide sequence: TGCAGCGTTGAACCTGGACTAGCGGTCCCCGGTACGCAGTATTTT. Translating it yields CSVEPGLAVPGTQYF.

This clone was recorded once. This rearrangement joins TRBV5-4 to TRBJ1-4; 12 bases align to TRBD1. CDR3 length: 15 residues. The V gene end was trimmed by 3 bases and the J gene end by 8 bases; junction bases not matched to a gene: 5. The V gene's germline CDR1 is SGHNT and CDR2 YYREEE (reference sequence). CDR3 loop: CASSWEGQGAEKLFF. The CDR3, as DNA: TGTGCCAGCAGCTGGGAGGGACAGGGGGCGGAAAAACTGTTTTTT. The full variable domain, its missing parts supplied by reference TRBV5-4 and TRBJ1-4, is ETGVTQSPTHLIKTRGQQVTLRCSSQSGHNTVSWYQQALGQGPQFIFQYYREEENGRGNFPPRFSGLQFPNYSSELNVNALELDDSALYLCASSWEGQGAEKLFFGSGTQLSVL.

This clone came up once. The chain links TRBV7-9 to TRBJ2-2; D perhaps matches TRBD2 (5 bases). This CDR3 has 15 amino acids. From germline, CDR1 is SEHNR and CDR2 FQNEAQ (reference sequence). Trimming shortened V by 0 bases and J by 7 bases, and 12 bases separated the two germline ends. CDR3 amino acids: CASSLATSGGGELFF. The DNA for the CDR3 is TGTGCCAGCAGCTTAGCCACAAGCGGAGGCGGGGAGCTGTTTTTT.

The genes are TRBV10-2 and TRBJ2-2; D is unresolved. Trimming took 7 bases from V and 1 from J, leaving 10 bases between them. This CDR3 is built from 14 residues. The germline V gene has CDR1 WSHSY and CDR2 SAAADI. As DNA, the CDR3 is TGCGCCAGCAATGGTCCCCAGAACACCGGGGAGCTGTTTTTT. This translates into CASNGPQNTGELFF.

This clone was seen a few times. CDR3 coding DNA: TGTGCCAGTAGTAGTCAACTAGTGGGGGGCTATGGCTACACCTTC. It encodes CASSSQLVGGYGYTF. This chain connects TRBV19 to TRBJ1-2, with TRBD1 as a possible D gene (5 bases). Trimming took 4 bases from V and 4 from J, leaving 16 bases between them. This CDR3 contains 15 residues. Per the germline V gene, CDR1 is LNHDA and CDR2 is SQIVND (reference sequence).

CDR3 nucleotides: TGCGCCAGCAGTGAAACAGGCACAGATACGCAGTATTTT. Translated: CASSETGTDTQYF. This chain links TRBV10-1 with TRBJ2-3; no firm D call. Germline values: CDR1 WNHNN, CDR2 SYGVQD (reference sequence). The CDR3 spans 13 residues. V gave up 3 bases and J gave up 1 base, with 5 bases separating them.

The chain uses TRBV11-1 and TRBJ2-2; 10 bases are a match to TRBD2. Germline V CDR1 and CDR2: SGHAT, FQDESV (reference sequence). With 3 bases clipped from V and 0 bases from J, the junction kept 7 bases outside the gene matches. This CDR3 is 18 amino acids long. The CDR3, as DNA: TGTGCCAGCAGCTTTTCTCGGACTAGCGGCTCGAACACCGGGGAGCTGTTTTTT. The encoded protein is CASSFSRTSGSNTGELFF. Combining the CDR3 with reference TRBV11-1 and TRBJ2-2 gives the whole variable domain EAEVAQSPRYKITEKSQAVAFWCDPISGHATLYWYRQILGQGPELLVQFQDESVVDDSQLPKDRFSAERLKGVDSTLKIQPAELGDSAMYLCASSFSRTSGSNTGELFFGEGSRLTVL.

The V call is TRBV7-9, the J call TRBJ1-5; D call uncertain. The CDR3 is 14 amino acids. The germline V gene has CDR1 SEHNR and CDR2 FQNEAQ (reference sequence). The V end was cut by 1 base, the J end by 6 bases, with 10 bases between. CDR3 amino acids: CASSLGGPAQPQHF. For the CDR3, the DNA is TGTGCCAGCAGCTTAGGAGGACCCGCTCAGCCCCAGCATTTT.

There are a few counts of this clone. The chain recombines TRBV7-9 with TRBJ1-1; D might be TRBD1 (6 bases). Per the germline V gene, CDR1 is SEHNR and CDR2 is FQNEAQ (reference sequence). V shed 7 bases and J shed 1 base, with 10 bases lying between them. The CDR3 has 13 residues. CDR3 loop: CASTEGGNTEAFF. The CDR3 DNA reads TGTGCCAGCACCGAGGGGGGGAACACTGAAGCTTTCTTT.

On this clone: Other DNA sequences in the sample encode the same CDR3. The rearrangement uses TRBV7-2 and TRBJ2-7; D gene ambiguous. Trimming removed 5 bases at V and 0 bases at J, with 2 bases between. This CDR3 has 11 residues. Germline lookup yields CDR1 SGHTA and CDR2 FQGNSA. The CDR3 is CASSLSYEQYF. CDR3 DNA: TGTGCCAGCAGCCTCTCCTACGAGCAGTACTTC. Full variable domain (remainder filled in from reference TRBV7-2 and TRBJ2-7): GAGVSQSPSNKVTEKGKDVELRCDPISGHTALYWYRQSLGQGLEFLIYFQGNSAPDKSGLPSDRFSAERTGGSVSTLTIQRTQQEDSAVYLCASSLSYEQYFGPGTRLTVT.

This clone appeared once. V and J are TRBV5-4 and TRBJ2-1, with 10 bases identical to TRBD2. V shed 4 bases and J 1 base; nucleotides not matched to a gene: 8. This CDR3 contains 17 residues. Germline V gives CDR1 SGHNT, CDR2 YYREEE (reference sequence). CDR3 loop: CASSPEWTSGSYNEQFF. CDR3 nucleotides: TGTGCCAGCAGCCCCGAATGGACTAGCGGATCCTACAATGAGCAGTTCTTC.

The rearrangement uses TRBV5-5 and TRBJ1-1, with a weak D call TRBD1 (5 bases). The length of the CDR3 is 12 residues. CDR1 SGHKS and CDR2 YYEKEE come from the germline V gene (reference sequence). The ends were cut back, 2 bases at V and 7 bases at J, with 9 bases in the middle. The chain's CDR3 is CASSFSGGEAFF. In nucleotides, the CDR3 is TGTGCCAGCAGCTTTTCGGGGGGTGAAGCTTTCTTT.

A note on this clone: The CDR3 carries no conserved terminal phenylalanine or tryptophan, so it likely arises from a read error. Because the CDR3's place on the DNA is in doubt, the DNA is left out and the CDR3 is given as listed by TCRdb. The chain employs TRBV6-4 and TRBJ1-4. Germline V lookup: CDR1 MRHNA, CDR2 SNTAGT. The CDR3 length equals 10 residues, ends included. This CDR3 reads CASSDSRTAC.

The J gene is TRBJ1-6, the V gene TRBV7-9; D possibly corresponds to TRBD1 (5 bases). Trimming cost V 10 bases and J 5 bases, with 15 bases left between them. The CDR3 is 14 amino acids. CDR1 and CDR2 from the germline V gene are SEHNR and FQNEAQ (reference sequence). The CDR3 sequence: CAIDGTGNNSPLHF. DNA of the CDR3: TGTGCCATCGATGGGACGGGGAATAATTCACCCCTCCACTTT.

V is TRBV4-1 and J is TRBJ1-1, with D maybe TRBD1 (6 bases). V was clipped by 0 bases and J by 8 bases, with 19 bases between them. CDR1 MGHRA and CDR2 YSYEKL come from the germline V gene. CDR3 length: 16 amino acids. CDR3 sequence: CASSQERPGGRLEAFF. The CDR3 DNA sequence: TGCGCCAGCAGCCAAGAACGCCCGGGGGGCCGTCTAGAAGCTTTCTTT.

This clone was found once. The rearrangement links TRBV6-5 to TRBJ1-4; 11 bases are a match to TRBD1. CDR1 and CDR2 from the germline V gene are MNHEY and SVGAGI. Trimming cost V 3 bases and J 10 bases; bases outside gene matches: 4. The CDR3 is 14 amino acids. The CDR3 DNA follows: TGTGCCAGCAGTTATAGGACAGGGGGCGGAAAACTGTTTTTT. Its protein product is CASSYRTGGGKLFF.

The V and J genes are TRBV18 and TRBJ1-1, with D tentatively TRBD1 (5 bases). This CDR3 region has 14 residues. The germline V gene has CDR1 KGHSH and CDR2 LQKENI. Trimming cost V 6 bases and J 1 base, with 12 bases left between them. CDR3 region: CASSMSGGNTEAFF. The CDR3 DNA sequence: TGTGCCAGCTCTATGTCCGGGGGGAACACTGAAGCTTTCTTT.